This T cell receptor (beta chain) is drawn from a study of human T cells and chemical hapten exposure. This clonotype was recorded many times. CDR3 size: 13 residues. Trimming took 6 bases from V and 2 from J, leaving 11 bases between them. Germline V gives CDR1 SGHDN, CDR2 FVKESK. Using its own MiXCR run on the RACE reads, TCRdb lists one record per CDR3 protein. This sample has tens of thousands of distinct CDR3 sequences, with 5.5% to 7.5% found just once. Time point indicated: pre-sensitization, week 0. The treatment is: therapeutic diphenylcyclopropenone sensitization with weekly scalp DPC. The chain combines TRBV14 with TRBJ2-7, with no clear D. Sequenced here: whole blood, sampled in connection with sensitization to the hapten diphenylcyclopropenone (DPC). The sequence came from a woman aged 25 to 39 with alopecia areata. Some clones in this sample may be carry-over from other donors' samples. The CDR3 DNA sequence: TGTGCCAGCAGTGCAAGACATACCTACGAGCAGTACTTC. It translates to CASSARHTYEQYF.